Listed below are T cell receptor beta chains from one sample, sequenced in a study of T cell responses to AZD1222 COVID-19 vaccine. Only in-frame clones appear in the TCRdb table, and some are missing; sequencing was by immunoSEQ multiplex PCR. The table lists about 150,000 clones, over 75% of them singletons, with 7.5% to 8.5% in the top ten. This material consisted of peripheral blood, taken on day 0 of AZD1222 vaccination. The receptors here all came from an adult in good health. Both conserved end residues are part of each CDR3. The order of the fields is J gene, clone size, D gene, V gene, CDR3 DNA, CDR3 protein. The D gene is left open where the match is weak. Size tells how often a clone was seen (once, few, many) or the class of an expanded clone, and some rows leave it out.

TRBJ1-3,once,.,TRBV30,TGTGCCTGGAGGCGGACTCCCGGCAGTGGAAACACCATATATTTT,CAWRRTPGSGNTIYF
TRBJ2-2,.,.,TRBV11-2,TGTGCCAGCAGCTTAGCCCTCACCGGGGAGCTGTTTTTT,CASSLALTGELFF
TRBJ1-5,.,.,TRBV2,TGTGCCAGCAGCGCGGACGGGACATCCGGCCTAAGCAATCAGCCCCAGCATTTT,CASSADGTSGLSNQPQHF
TRBJ2-2,.,.,TRBV6-6,TGTGCCAGCAGTCCTCTAGAGAACACCGGGGAGCTGTTTTTT,CASSPLENTGELFF
TRBJ1-4,.,.,TRBV27,TGTGCCAGCAGTTTATTTGGGAGCGTCGCGGGTGAAAAACTGTTTTTT,CASSLFGSVAGEKLFF
TRBJ2-1,.,.,TRBV6-4,TGTGCCAGACCGGGACCGCGGAACAATGAGCAGTTCTTC,CARPGPRNNEQFF
TRBJ1-1,.,.,TRBV10-1,TGCGCCAGCAGTGAGGGGCCAGGGTACACTGAAGCTTTCTTT,CASSEGPGYTEAFF
TRBJ1-1,.,TRBD1,TRBV13,TGTGCCAGCAGTTTAGCACAGGGGTTGACTGAAGCTTTCTTT,CASSLAQGLTEAFF
TRBJ2-5,.,.,TRBV6-5,TGTGCCACCCGGCGTCCCGGACAAGAGACCCAGTACTTC,CATRRPGQETQYF
TRBJ1-1,few,.,TRBV3-1/TRBV3-2,TGTGCCAGCAGCCACCCTCCCGGGGGCGCCACTGAAGCTTTCTTT,CASSHPPGGATEAFF
TRBJ2-5,.,TRBD2,TRBV4-1,TGCGCCAGCAGCCAAGAACTAGCGCGATCCCAAGAGACCCAGTACTTC,CASSQELARSQETQYF
TRBJ1-2,.,.,TRBV25-1,TGTGCCAGCAGTGAATACTACGGGGGGGCTAACTATGGCTACACCTTC,CASSEYYGGANYGYTF
TRBJ2-7,once,.,TRBV10-2,TGCGCCAGCACCATGGTAGCAACCTCCTACGAGCAGTACTTC,CASTMVATSYEQYF
TRBJ1-5,.,.,TRBV12-3/TRBV12-4,TGTGCCAGCAGCGCAGGGGGCAATCAGCCCCAGCATTTT,CASSAGGNQPQHF
TRBJ1-1,.,TRBD1,TRBV24-1,TGTGCCACCCCCGGACAGGGCGTTCAAGCTTTCTTT,CATPGQGVQAFF
TRBJ1-1,.,.,TRBV6-1,TGTGCCAGCAGTGAAGAGGCAGGGATCACTGAAGCTTTCTTT,CASSEEAGITEAFF
TRBJ2-7,.,.,TRBV6-1,TGTGCCAGCAGTGAAGCACTACAGGGCCACGAGCAGTACTTC,CASSEALQGHEQYF